This T cell receptor beta chain was captured in a study of T-cell memory formation after mild COVID-19. General study results and limits: Mainly CM and EM harbored the contracting CD4+ clones; mainly EMRA harbored the CD8+ ones. Clonal second-wave expansions that peaked on day 37 had unconfirmed SARS-CoV-2 specificity.

The length of the CDR3 is 13 residues. Trimming cost V 3 bases and J 9 bases, with 13 bases left between them. Germline V gene data show CDR1 as SGHNT and CDR2 as YYREEE (reference sequence). This clonotype turned up a few times. The target antigen is unknown. TCRalpha and TCRbeta libraries used 5'RACE with constant-segment primers and UMIs. TCRdb re-analysed the 5' RACE reads in MiXCR, keeping a single row per CDR3 protein. Among 300,000 to 400,000 distinct CDR3 sequences, around 15% were seen once, and the ten largest hold about a fifth. The sequenced sample was PBMCs or a T cell subset sorted from them (not recorded which). This TCR came from a young man who had mild COVID-19 (a few samples of this study predate the infection). Cell type and time point are not known. The chain uses TRBV5-4 and TRBJ2-1; maybe TRBD2 (5 bases). Written as DNA, the CDR3 is TGTGCCAGCAGCTGGCCCGCGGGTGGTGAGCAGTTCTTC. This translates into CASSWPAGGEQFF.